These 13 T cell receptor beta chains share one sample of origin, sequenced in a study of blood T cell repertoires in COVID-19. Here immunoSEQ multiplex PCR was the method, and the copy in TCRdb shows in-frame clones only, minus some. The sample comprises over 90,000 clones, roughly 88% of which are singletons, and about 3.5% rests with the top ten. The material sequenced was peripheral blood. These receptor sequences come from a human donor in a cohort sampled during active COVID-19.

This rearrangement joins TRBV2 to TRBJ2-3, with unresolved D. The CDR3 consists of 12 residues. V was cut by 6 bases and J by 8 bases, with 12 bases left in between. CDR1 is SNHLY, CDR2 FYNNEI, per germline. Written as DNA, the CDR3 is TGTGCCAGCAGCCCCGGCCCAGGTACGCAGTATTTT. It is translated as CASSPGPGTQYF.

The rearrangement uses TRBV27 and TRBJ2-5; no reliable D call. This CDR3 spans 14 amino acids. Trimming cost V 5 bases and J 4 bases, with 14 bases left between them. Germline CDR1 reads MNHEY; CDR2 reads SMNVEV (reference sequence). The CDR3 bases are TGTGCCAGCAGTCCTAGGCATGGTTTAGAGACCCAGTACTTC. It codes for CASSPRHGLETQYF.

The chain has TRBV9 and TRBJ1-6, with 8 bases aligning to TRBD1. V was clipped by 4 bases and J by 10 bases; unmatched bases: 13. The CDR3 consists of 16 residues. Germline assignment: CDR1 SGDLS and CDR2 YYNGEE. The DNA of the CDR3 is TGTGCCAGCAGCTCTGGCATCCAGGGGGCGAGGTCACCCCTCCACTTT. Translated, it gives CASSSGIQGARSPLHF. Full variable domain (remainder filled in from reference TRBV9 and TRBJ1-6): DSGVTQTPKHLITATGQRVTLRCSPRSGDLSVYWYQQSLDQGLQFLIQYYNGEERAKGNILERFSAQQFPDLHSELNLSSLELGDSALYFCASSSGIQGARSPLHFGNGTRLTVT.

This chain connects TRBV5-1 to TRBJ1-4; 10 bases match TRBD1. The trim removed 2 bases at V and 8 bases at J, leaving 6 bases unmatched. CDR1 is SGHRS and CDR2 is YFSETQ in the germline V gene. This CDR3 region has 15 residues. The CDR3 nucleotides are TGCGCCAGCAGCTTAGACAGGGGGCTCGAAGAAAAACTGTTTTTT. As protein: CASSLDRGLEEKLFF. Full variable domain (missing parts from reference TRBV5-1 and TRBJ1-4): KAGVTQTPRYLIKTRGQQVTLSCSPISGHRSVSWYQQTPGQGLQFLFEYFSETQRNKGNFPGRFSGRQFSNSRSEMNVSTLELGDSALYLCASSLDRGLEEKLFFGSGTQLSVL.

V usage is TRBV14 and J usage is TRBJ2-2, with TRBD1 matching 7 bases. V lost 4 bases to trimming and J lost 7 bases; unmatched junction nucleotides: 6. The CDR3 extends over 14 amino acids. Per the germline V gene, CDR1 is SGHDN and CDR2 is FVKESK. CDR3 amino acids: CASSRDRAGGELFF. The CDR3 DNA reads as TGTGCCAGCAGCCGAGACAGGGCCGGCGGGGAGCTGTTTTTT.

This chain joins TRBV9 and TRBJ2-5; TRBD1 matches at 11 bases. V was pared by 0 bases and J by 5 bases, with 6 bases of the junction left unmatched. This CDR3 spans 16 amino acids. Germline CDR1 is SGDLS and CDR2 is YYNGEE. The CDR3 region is CASSVDRTGGWETQYF. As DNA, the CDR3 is TGTGCCAGCAGCGTAGATAGGACAGGGGGCTGGGAGACCCAGTACTTC.

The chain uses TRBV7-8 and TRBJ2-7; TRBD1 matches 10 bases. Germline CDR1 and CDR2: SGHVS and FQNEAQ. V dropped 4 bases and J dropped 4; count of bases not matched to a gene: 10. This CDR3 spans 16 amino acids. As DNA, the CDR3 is TGTGCCAGCAGCTCTCAGACAGGGGGCGTATCGTACGAGCAGTACTTC. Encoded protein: CASSSQTGGVSYEQYF.

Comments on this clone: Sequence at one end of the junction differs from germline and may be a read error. The CDR3 protein is CASSFKRGASNNEQFF. The CDR3 DNA reads as TGTGCCAGCAGTTTCAAGCGGGGGGCCTCCAACAATGAGCAGTTCTTC. This chain links TRBV27 with TRBJ2-1; 9 bases are shared with TRBD2. The CDR3 is 16 residues long. Germline V gene data show CDR1 as MNHEY and CDR2 as SMNVEV (reference sequence).

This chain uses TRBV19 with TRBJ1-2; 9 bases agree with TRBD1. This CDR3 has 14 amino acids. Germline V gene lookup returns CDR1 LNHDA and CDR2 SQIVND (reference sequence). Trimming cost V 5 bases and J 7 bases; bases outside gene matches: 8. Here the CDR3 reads CASSVTGGGSGYTF. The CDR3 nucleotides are TGTGCCAGTAGTGTCACAGGGGGCGGAAGTGGCTACACCTTC.

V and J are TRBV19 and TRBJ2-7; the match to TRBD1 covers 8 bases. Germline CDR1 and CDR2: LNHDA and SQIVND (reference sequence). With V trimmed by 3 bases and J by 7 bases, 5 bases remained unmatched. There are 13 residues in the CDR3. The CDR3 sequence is CASSITGGREQYF. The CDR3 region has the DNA TGTGCCAGTAGTATTACAGGGGGTCGGGAGCAGTACTTC.

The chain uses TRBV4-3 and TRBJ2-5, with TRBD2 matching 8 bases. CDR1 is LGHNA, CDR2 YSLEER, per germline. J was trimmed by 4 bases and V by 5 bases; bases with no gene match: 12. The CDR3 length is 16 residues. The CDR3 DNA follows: TGCGCCAGCAGCTCCCAACCCTTGGCGGGAGGAGAGACCCAGTACTTC. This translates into CASSSQPLAGGETQYF.

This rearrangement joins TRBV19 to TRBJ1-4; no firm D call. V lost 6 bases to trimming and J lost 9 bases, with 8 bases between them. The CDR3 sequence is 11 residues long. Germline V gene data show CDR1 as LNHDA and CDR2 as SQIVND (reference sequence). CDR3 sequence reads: CASRGGQKLFF. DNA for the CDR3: TGTGCCAGTAGGGGAGGGCAAAAACTGTTTTTT. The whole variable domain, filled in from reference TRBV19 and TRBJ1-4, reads DGGITQSPKYLFRKEGQNVTLSCEQNLNHDAMYWYRQDPGQGLRLIYYSQIVNDFQKGDIAEGYSVSREKKESFPLTVTSAQKNPTAFYLCASRGGQKLFFGSGTQLSVL.

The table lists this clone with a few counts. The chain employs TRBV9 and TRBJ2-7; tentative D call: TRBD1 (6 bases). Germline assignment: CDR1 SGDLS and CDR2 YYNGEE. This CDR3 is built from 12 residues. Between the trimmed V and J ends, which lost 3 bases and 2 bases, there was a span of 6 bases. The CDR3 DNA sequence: TGTGCCAGCAGCGGGACAGCCTACGAGCAGTACTTC. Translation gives CASSGTAYEQYF.